The rows below give T cell receptor beta chains drawn from one sample of a study of blood T cell repertoires in COVID-19. Method: immunoSEQ multiplex PCR; TCRdb's copy keeps in-frame clones and lacks some. There are over 50,000 clones in the sample; about 90% occur only once, and 6% to 8.5% lies in the top ten. The sequenced sample consisted of peripheral blood. These TCRs come from a man between 60 and 75 years old with acute or convalescent COVID-19. Both conserved end residues are trimmed from each CDR3. The order of the fields is V gene, J gene, D gene, CDR3 protein. The D gene is left open where the match is weak.

v_gene: TRBV7-9; j_gene: TRBJ2-1; d_gene: TRBD1; CDR3aa: ASSLTTGFTYNEQF
v_gene: TRBV30; j_gene: TRBJ1-2; d_gene: .; CDR3aa: AWTTRGQLNLYGYT
v_gene: TRBV3-1/TRBV3-2; j_gene: TRBJ1-2; d_gene: .; CDR3aa: ASSQASYGYT
v_gene: TRBV5-4; j_gene: TRBJ2-3; d_gene: TRBD1; CDR3aa: ASSPMTGITDTQY
v_gene: TRBV27; j_gene: TRBJ1-5; d_gene: TRBD1; CDR3aa: ASSLGQGVGQPQH
v_gene: TRBV6-1; j_gene: TRBJ1-2; d_gene: .; CDR3aa: ASSEQGSNYGYT
v_gene: TRBV2; j_gene: TRBJ1-2; d_gene: TRBD1; CDR3aa: ASGRQGASLNYGYT
v_gene: TRBV6-2/TRBV6-3; j_gene: TRBJ2-2; d_gene: TRBD1; CDR3aa: ASSYSIGQGQAGELF
v_gene: TRBV3-1/TRBV3-2; j_gene: TRBJ2-7; d_gene: TRBD1; CDR3aa: ASSLSTGTYEQY
v_gene: TRBV4-1; j_gene: TRBJ2-1; d_gene: .; CDR3aa: ASSQDWADANEQF
v_gene: TRBV6-5; j_gene: TRBJ2-1; d_gene: .; CDR3aa: ASSYAGLNEQF
v_gene: TRBV12-5; j_gene: TRBJ2-1; d_gene: .; CDR3aa: ASGSNRVMNEQF